The text below deals with one T cell receptor beta chain. The antigen it recognizes is unknown. The record has no base qualities; no much larger clone is one base away. The cysteine opens and the phenylalanine closes a CDR3 of 17 amino acids. Only CDR3 DNA is held: 51 bases, read in frame from base 1. V is shortened by 1 base, J by 0 bases, and the region joining them spans 13 bases. CDR1 and CDR2 were assigned from the germline V gene as MNHNS and SASEGT. At one collaborating source in Seattle, patients were enrolled during active infection and were followed longitudinally through the course of disease. Whole blood was collected in K2EDTA tubes by collaborating institutions according to the institutions' own protocols. For TCRbeta analysis, collaborators shipped samples as frozen whole blood, isolated PBMCs, or DNA extracted from either of those sample types. These data are taken from a study of blood T cell repertoires in COVID-19 (dated by TCRdb to between 2020 and 2021). With regard to the full study: Collaborator samples came from the United States, Italy and Spain and covered acute and convalescent phases of COVID-19. The sample metadata nearly always contained a de-identified subject ID, COVID-19 status, age in years and sex. Deeply sampled blood TCRbeta repertoires from subjects exposed to, actively infected with, or recovered from COVID-19 were included in the dataset. The samples were drawn from the first 160 participants of the ongoing ImmuneRACE study and from 1,254 subjects provided by 6 global collaborators. The repertoires were released in a freely available public database meant as a resource for research on the immune response to SARS-CoV-2. The material from the prospective study consisted of cDNA or gDNA derived from T cells, B-cell-depleted T cells, or PBMCs. Where available, HLA class I and class II types were taken from metadata supplied by the sample provider and were not determined by assay-based typing. Results the study describes overall, beyond this receptor: Clinical and demographic metadata were provided uncurated, with the amount varying by source and participant.

The immunoSEQ Assay, a bias-controlled multiplex PCR, was used to amplify TCRbeta CDR3 regions from genomic DNA. On the authors' methods: The number of nucleated cells in each sample was estimated by amplification of reference gene primers within the assay. Sequence reads were collapsed and filtered to measure the absolute abundance of every unique TCRbeta CDR3 rearrangement. For each sample, productive Simpson clonality was calculated by taking the square root of Simpson's diversity index across productive rearrangements. Entries here come from immuneACCESS through TCRdb and include only in-frame sequences with V and J called. Some clones fail to appear in such tables; in the studies checked, an unresolved V gene covers under half of the shortfall, and the cause of the remainder is unknown. Clone size and the V and J calls come from that table; the DNA yielded D and trimming. In this sample the table shows around 460,000 clones, roughly 90% of which occur a single time. The ten biggest clones cover roughly 0.84% of the sample.

The rearranged segments are TRBV6-1 and TRBJ2-4, with a tentative D gene TRBD1 over 6 matching bases. Source material: peripheral blood. The receptor's source is a young man with COVID-19, enrolled during active disease. CDR3 protein: CASSEGLQGLAKNIQYF. The sequenced DNA is TGTGCCAGCAGTGAAGGGTTACAGGGTCTAGCCAAAAACATTCAGTACTTC.